The entry that follows covers one T cell receptor (beta chain) sequence. The antigen remains unidentified. Germline CDR1 is MNHEY and CDR2 is SVGEGT. This CDR3 contains 18 residues. J lost 7 bases, V lost 0 bases, and 18 bases had no gene match. This sample is drawn from a study of post-analysis software for immune sequencing data. Study findings and constraints: Compared with controls, patients had more of roughly five TRBV segments, including TRBV5-6, TRBV5-1 and TRBV20-1.

Unique-molecular-identifier-tagged TCR beta cDNA libraries were used. Starting from about 0.94 to 9.7 million T cells, the study yielded 460,000 or so cDNA molecules. TCRdb processed the PCR reads anew with MiXCR; each CDR3 protein has one entry. The sample carries 450,000 to 650,000 distinct CDR3 sequences, 44% recorded once. V usage is TRBV6-2 or TRBV6-3 and J usage is TRBJ2-7; 7 bases are shared with TRBD1. This TCR came from a girl under 18 with multiple sclerosis. The sequencing input was blood. The CDR3 is CASSYSKGNRGGYNEQYF. The CDR3 region has the DNA TGTGCCAGCAGTTACTCGAAAGGTAACAGGGGCGGCTACAATGAGCAGTACTTC.